The clone carrying this TCR beta chain was picked up one time. The data belong to a study of blood T cell repertoires in COVID-19. Sequencing used immunoSEQ multiplex PCR; TCRdb keeps in-frame clones, though not all of them. This sample carries approximately 280,000 clones, 85% to 90% of them seen once, and the ten largest clones take 1.9%. Germline assignment: CDR1 MGHRA and CDR2 YSYEKL. CDR3 length equals 15 residues. Trimming shortened V by 0 bases and J by 6 bases, and 11 bases separated the two germline ends. The TCR was taken from a woman aged 55-69 years who had recovered from COVID-19. The sample comprised PBMCs or T cells enriched from blood (not recorded which). The rearrangement links TRBV4-1 to TRBJ1-4, with D tentatively TRBD1 (5 bases). CDR3 sequence (DNA): TGCGCCAGCAGCCAAGATCCAGGGAACGATGAAAAACTGTTTTTT. Amino acid sequence: CASSQDPGNDEKLFF.